The 13 T cell receptor beta chains listed next were all sequenced from one sample in a study of cytomegalovirus exposure and HLA in healthy donors. Generated by immunoSEQ multiplex PCR, the TCRdb table keeps only in-frame clones and is missing some. Among 140,000 or so clones listed, approximately 92% were seen once. Sequencing used PBMCs. The receptors derive from a woman between 18 and 29 years old in good health and CMV-seropositive.

The rearrangement links TRBV6-6 to TRBJ1-6; 8 bases fit TRBD1. Germline values: CDR1 MNHNY, CDR2 SVGAGI (reference sequence). CDR3 length equals 15 residues. The junction had 9 bases not matched to a gene; V was cut back by 4 bases and J by 10 bases. The DNA for the CDR3 is TGTGCCAGCAGTTCCCGGACAGGGATCCTATCACCCCTCCACTTT. The encoded protein is CASSSRTGILSPLHF.

The chain combines TRBV4-1 with TRBJ2-7; 9 bases agree with TRBD2. This CDR3 spans 16 amino acids. With 3 bases clipped from V and 1 base from J, the junction kept 7 bases outside the gene matches. Germline assignment: CDR1 MGHRA and CDR2 YSYEKL. CDR3 coding DNA: TGCGCCAGCAGCCACTCCTCTAGCGGGGATTCCTACGAGCAGTACTTC. This translates into CASSHSSSGDSYEQYF.

The rearrangement links TRBV15 to TRBJ2-2; 9 bases are shared with TRBD2. Germline values: CDR1 LNHNV, CDR2 YYDKDF (reference sequence). Trimming at V came to 2 bases and at J to 2 bases, leaving 3 bases not matched to a gene. The length of the CDR3 is 16 residues. The CDR3 bases are TGTGCCACCAGCAGAACTAGCGGGCTAAACACCGGGGAGCTGTTTTTT. Amino acid sequence: CATSRTSGLNTGELFF.

The chain has TRBV5-6 and TRBJ2-2, with TRBD1 identical over 12 bases. J gave up 6 bases and V 0 bases, and 3 bases lay outside the gene matches. Germline-derived CDR1 and CDR2 are SGHDT and YYEEEE. This CDR3 has 16 residues. CDR3 nucleotides: TGTGCCAGCAGCTTGGCGGGACAGGGGGCGTCCGGGGAGCTGTTTTTT. Translated, it gives CASSLAGQGASGELFF.

V gene TRBV6-5 combines with J gene TRBJ2-5; TRBD2 might be the D (6 bases). V was cut by 6 bases and J by 2 bases, with 13 bases left in between. Germline CDR1 is MNHEY and CDR2 is SVGAGI. The length of the CDR3 is 14 residues. The CDR3 nucleotides are TGTGCCAGCAGGTTCGGAGGGAATCAAGAGACCCAGTACTTC. It yields the protein CASRFGGNQETQYF.

The V and J genes are TRBV15 and TRBJ2-7, with TRBD1 as a possible D gene (7 bases). The germline V and J ends were trimmed by 5 bases and 5 bases, with 16 bases remaining between them. The germline CDR1 and CDR2 sequences are LNHNV and YYDKDF (reference sequence). This CDR3 spans 14 amino acids. The CDR3 bases are TGTGCCACCAGCGACCGAGGAGGGGGCCACGAGCAGTACTTC. It codes for CATSDRGGGHEQYF.

V is TRBV29-1 and J is TRBJ2-5; no reliable D call. This CDR3 contains 16 residues. CDR1 and CDR2 (germline): SQVTM, ANQGSEA. Trimming removed 3 bases at V and 1 base at J, with 18 bases between. The CDR3 protein is CSVDGLDRDFQETQYF. CDR3 bases: TGCAGCGTTGATGGGCTCGACCGAGATTTCCAAGAGACCCAGTACTTC.

This chain joins TRBV10-3 and TRBJ2-3, with D perhaps matching TRBD1 (5 bases). CDR1 is ENHRY, CDR2 SYGVKD, per germline. The CDR3 sequence is 17 residues long. The V end was cut by 3 bases, the J end by 1 base, with 17 bases between. The CDR3 region is CAISEPPRSRGTDTQYF. The CDR3 DNA follows: TGTGCCATCAGTGAACCCCCTCGAAGCAGGGGCACAGATACGCAGTATTTT.

The genes are TRBV29-1 and TRBJ1-1; tentative D call: TRBD1 (6 bases). CDR1 is SQVTM, CDR2 ANQGSEA, per germline. This CDR3 has 13 amino acids. Trimming removed 5 bases at V and 11 bases at J, with 21 bases between. The CDR3 coding sequence is TGCAGCGTTCTCCCGGGACATTCCTCCTGGGCTTTCTTT. Amino acids: CSVLPGHSSWAFF.

The CDR3, as DNA: TGTGCCAGCAGCCAAGACGGTAACAGCCTCTCCTACAATGAGCAGTTCTTC. Protein: CASSQDGNSLSYNEQFF. The gene calls are TRBV4-2 and TRBJ2-1; D gene ambiguous. Trimming cost V 0 bases and J 0 bases, with 12 bases left between them. Per the germline V gene, CDR1 is LGHNA and CDR2 is YNFKEQ. The CDR3 is made up of 17 amino acids.

The chain links TRBV2 to TRBJ1-1, with D uncertain. Germline loops: CDR1 SNHLY, CDR2 FYNNEI. The CDR3 consists of 13 residues. Trimming left V 2 bases short and J 0 bases short, with 4 bases between. CDR3 sequence (DNA): TGTGCCAGCAGTGAACGGGTGAACACTGAAGCTTTCTTT. Translating gives CASSERVNTEAFF.

The chain couples TRBV28 to TRBJ2-5, with 11 bases identical to TRBD2. Germline V gene data show CDR1 as MDHEN and CDR2 as SYDVKM. After removal of 2 bases from V and 5 bases from J, the junction contained 7 bases not matched to a gene. CDR3 length equals 16 residues. The CDR3 spells CASSLLAGGRGETQYF. The CDR3 DNA reads TGTGCCAGCAGTTTACTAGCGGGGGGAAGAGGGGAGACCCAGTACTTC.

The gene calls are TRBV5-1 and TRBJ1-1, with TRBD1 identical over 8 bases. From germline, CDR1 is SGHRS and CDR2 YFSETQ. The CDR3 has 13 amino acids. V shed 4 bases, J shed 8 bases, and the junction held 7 bases outside the gene matches. In nucleotides, the CDR3 is TGCGCCAGCAGCACAGGGGGGTCCGGCGAAGCTTTCTTT. This codes for CASSTGGSGEAFF.